These T cell receptor beta chains were read from a single sample in a study of memory CD4+ T cells and cytomegalovirus serostatus. The table came from immunoSEQ multiplex PCR; TCRdb's copy has only in-frame clones and leaves some out. The sample consists of about 38,000 clones, around three quarters of them appearing once. Sequencing was done on a sample of memory CD4+ T cells from blood. The receptors shown here come from an adult in good health and CMV-seropositive. Both conserved end residues are part of each CDR3. Fields, in order: V gene, D gene, J gene, CDR3 length, clone size, CDR3 DNA, CDR3 protein. D genes are given only for firm matches. Rows give clone size only sometimes, using once, few, many, or a class for an expanded clone.

TRBV11-1	TRBD1	TRBJ1-1	16	-	TGTGCCAGCAGCTATGGGACAGGTCCCTTGAACACTGAAGCTTTCTTT	CASSYGTGPLNTEAFF
TRBV27	TRBD1	TRBJ2-1	13	-	TGTGCCAGCAGGGCTATCGGACAGGGTGCGCAGTTCTTC	CASRAIGQGAQFF
TRBV10-3	-	TRBJ1-5	14	-	TGTGCCATCAGTGAGAATGGGGGCAATCAGCCCCAGCATTTT	CAISENGGNQPQHF
TRBV9	-	TRBJ2-7	15	once	TGTGCTAGAAGTGACCCGGGGACGAATTCCTACGAGCAGTACTTC	CARSDPGTNSYEQYF
TRBV7-9	-	TRBJ2-3	16	-	TGTGCCAGCAGCCGGCCAGCGGCCCCAAGCACAGATACGCAGTATTTT	CASSRPAAPSTDTQYF
TRBV4-1	-	TRBJ2-3	16	-	TGCGCCAGCAGCCCCCTGGACTTCTCTAGCACAGATACGCAGTATTTT	CASSPLDFSSTDTQYF
TRBV18	-	TRBJ1-2	14	-	TGTGCCAGCTCACCTCAAACAGGGACGGATGGCTACACCTTC	CASSPQTGTDGYTF
TRBV9	-	TRBJ1-1	14	-	TGTGCCAGCAGCGTAGAACTTGTTAACACTGAAGCTTTCTTT	CASSVELVNTEAFF
TRBV4-1	-	TRBJ1-1	13	-	TGCGCCAGCAGCCAAGCGGGCCTCTCTGAAGCTTTCTTT	CASSQAGLSEAFF
TRBV7-9	TRBD2	TRBJ2-4	19	few	TGTGCCAGCAGCTTCCCCGGGACTAGCGGGGGGGCCTATAGTAACATTCAGTACTTC	CASSFPGTSGGAYSNIQYF
TRBV5-1	-	TRBJ1-1	15	-	TGCGCCAGCAGCTTGGTGGGAGACAGGACCGATAAAGCTTTCTTT	CASSLVGDRTDKAFF
TRBV27	-	TRBJ2-2	13	-	TGTGCCAGCAGTTTATCGGAAGGCGGGGAGCTGTTTTTT	CASSLSEGGELFF
TRBV18	-	TRBJ1-4	15	-	TGTGCCAGCTCACCACCGATTGGTGATACTGAAAAACTGTTTTTT	CASSPPIGDTEKLFF
TRBV18	TRBD1	TRBJ1-2	14	-	TGTGCCAGCTCAGCGACAGGGGCTGACTATGGCTACACCTTC	CASSATGADYGYTF
TRBV7-2	TRBD1	TRBJ1-1	14	once	TGTGCCAGCAGCAGAGGGGGCGGGGACACTGAAGCTTTCTTT	CASSRGGGDTEAFF
TRBV7-2	-	TRBJ2-7	13	-	TGTGCCAGCAGCCGGACAGACTTCTACGAGCAGTACTTC	CASSRTDFYEQYF
TRBV19	-	TRBJ2-7	14	-	TGTGCCAGTAGTATCGACTCTTCCTCCTACGAGCAGTACTTC	CASSIDSSSYEQYF
TRBV7-9	-	TRBJ1-1	16	-	TGTGCCAGCAGCTTAGCGTTGGCAGGGGCGAAAACTGAAGCTTTCTTT	CASSLALAGAKTEAFF
TRBV18	-	TRBJ2-1	15	-	TGTGCCAGCTCACCACCGGGGACACCCTCCAATGAGCAGTTCTTC	CASSPPGTPSNEQFF
TRBV28	TRBD1	TRBJ1-5	16	-	TGTGCCAGCAGTTACCTCCGGGACAGGGGTAGGCAGCCCCAGCATTTT	CASSYLRDRGRQPQHF
TRBV5-1	TRBD1	TRBJ1-2	14	-	TGCGCCAGCAGCCTACTGACAGGGGTAACGGGCTACACCTTC	CASSLLTGVTGYTF
TRBV19	-	TRBJ1-5	14	-	TGTGCCAGTAGTATGGACGGGATCAGTCAGCCCCAGCATTTT	CASSMDGISQPQHF
TRBV4-2	TRBD1	TRBJ1-2	16	-	TGTGCCAGCAGCCAAGATTCGCAGGGGGCTCGTTATGGCTACACCTTC	CASSQDSQGARYGYTF
TRBV5-6	TRBD2	TRBJ2-1	15	-	TGTGCCAGCAGCTCACTAGCGGGGGGGTGGGGTGAGCAGTTCTTC	CASSSLAGGWGEQFF
TRBV5-4	-	TRBJ2-7	13	-	TGTGCCAGCAGCGAAAGACAGGTGGGCGAGCAGTACTTC	CASSERQVGEQYF
TRBV14	-	TRBJ1-1	15	-	TGTGCCAGCAGCCGTGACGCGGCAAGTAACACTGAAGCTTTCTTT	CASSRDAASNTEAFF
TRBV5-1	TRBD1	TRBJ2-3	16	-	TGCGCCAGCAGCCTCCGACAGGGGCTTAGCACAGATACGCAGTATTTT	CASSLRQGLSTDTQYF
TRBV5-1	-	TRBJ2-1	16	-	TGCGCCAGCAGCTTGGTGGGAGGCAGGGTGGACAATGAGCAGTTCTTC	CASSLVGGRVDNEQFF
TRBV7-7	-	TRBJ2-7	13	-	TGTGCTAGCAGCTTAGCAGGGGGAGGGCCCCAGAACTTC	CASSLAGGGPQNF
TRBV10-3	-	TRBJ1-1	16	-	TGTGCCATCAGTGAGGGCGGGGGGAGGTTGAGCACTGAAGCTTTCTTT	CAISEGGGRLSTEAFF
TRBV5-1	-	TRBJ2-1	14	-	TGCGCCAGCAGCTTGGCGGGAACTCACAATGAGCAGTTCTTC	CASSLAGTHNEQFF
TRBV4-1	TRBD1	TRBJ1-5	15	-	TGCGCCAGCAGCCCCCTGGACAGGGGGAATCAGCCCCAGCATTTT	CASSPLDRGNQPQHF